This T cell receptor beta chain was captured by sequencing in a study of siplizumab effects on memory and regulatory T cells. Regarding the study as a whole: Relative to controls at roughly 30%, mappable alloreactive CD4+ clones exhibited a mean Treg-derived proportion of under 75% with siplizumab.

Per-sample assaying covered roughly 100,000 TCR templates. TCRdb's table, derived via immunoSEQ multiplex PCR, lists solely in-frame clones and lacks some. The repertoire consists of roughly 26,000 clones, with 70% to 85% occurring once and the leading ten covering approximately 24%. For this clone: Its specificity is not known.

CDR3 length: 14 amino acids. The V and J ends lost 2 bases and 7 bases respectively, with 14 bases between them. Germline loops: CDR1 MNHNS, CDR2 SASEGT. J is TRBJ1-2 and V is TRBV6-1; a possible D gene is TRBD1 (6 bases). What was sequenced was memory CD4+ T cells sorted from blood. The clonotype comes from a human donor in good health. CDR3 DNA: TGTGCCAGCAGTGAATGGGGGGCAACCGGTGGCTACACCTTC. Translation gives CASSEWGATGGYTF.